This TCR beta chain comes out of a study of T cell repertoires in cytomegalovirus infection. Study-level background: As its CMV epitopes, the study selected recently identified HLA-C-restricted and well-studied HLA-B-restricted targets.

With V trimmed by 4 bases and J by 3 bases, 3 bases remained unmatched. This CDR3 spans 15 amino acids. The V gene's germline CDR1 is MGHDK and CDR2 SYGVNS. TCRdb itself ran the reads through MiXCR, one entry per CDR3 protein. Of about 770,000 distinct CDR3 sequences listed, approximately 32% are singletons. Only a few counts were recorded for this clonotype. What it recognizes is unknown. Findings and caveats of the study: The ex vivo response was dominated by HLA-C-restricted CMV-specific TCR beta clonotypes. Individuals carrying CMV plus the relevant HLA were identified by cumulative frequency of public TCR beta families.

The chain uses TRBV25-1 and TRBJ1-2; 12 bases agree with TRBD1. The TCR originated in a human donor in good health (CMV status not recorded). Some clones in this sample may be carry-over from other donors' samples. Here the sequenced sample was cultured CD8+ T cells from PBMCs, taken from culture after CMV antigen stimulation. The CDR3: CASSAGTGGDYGYTF. The CDR3 DNA reads TGTGCCAGCAGTGCTGGGACAGGGGGCGACTATGGCTACACCTTC.